This entry lists 14 T cell receptor beta chains sequenced from one sample in a study of blood T cell repertoires in COVID-19 (dated by TCRdb to 2020 to 2021). The library was generated by the immunoSEQ multiplex PCR assay. As stored in TCRdb, this immuneACCESS dataset retains in-frame rearrangements with V and J assigned. A fraction of the clones does not appear; measured against another copy, unresolved V genes explain less than half of the discrepancy, and the remainder lacks a known reason. This sample lists around 200,000 clones; nearly 90% were detected once. 0.6% to 0.8% of the sample comes from the top ten. The sequenced material came from peripheral blood. These receptors were obtained from a man in his forties or fifties with acute or convalescent COVID-19.

J is TRBJ1-1 and V is TRBV27; D possibly corresponds to TRBD1 (6 bases). The CDR3 runs 15 residues. V lost 3 bases and J lost 5, with 16 bases in between. The germline V gene has CDR1 MNHEY and CDR2 SMNVEV (reference sequence). Here the CDR3 DNA reads TGTGCCAGCAGTTTGGTGGGGGCTGGGAAAACTGAAGCTTTCTTT. Its translation is CASSLVGAGKTEAFF.

The V gene is TRBV11-2, the J gene TRBJ2-2; TRBD1 agrees at 11 bases. Germline loops: CDR1 SGHAT, CDR2 FQNNGV. The V segment lost 2 bases and the J segment 1 base; nucleotides outside the gene matches: 6. The CDR3 runs 18 residues. In DNA form, the CDR3 reads TGTGCCAGCAGCTTACGGGACAGGGGGGCCGTGAACACCGGGGAGCTGTTTTTT. Translated, it gives CASSLRDRGAVNTGELFF.

The CDR3 DNA is TGTGCCAGCAGAGAGGGAGACAGGGGGCACTACACTGAAGCTTTCTTT. Translated: CASREGDRGHYTEAFF. The chain employs TRBV6-6 and TRBJ1-1; 10 bases map to TRBD1. CDR1 is MNHNY, CDR2 SVGAGI, per germline (reference sequence). The CDR3 totals 16 residues. V dropped 6 bases and J dropped 3; count of bases not matched to a gene: 10.

This chain joins TRBV19 and TRBJ2-2, with TRBD2 matching 13 bases. The germline V gene has CDR1 LNHDA and CDR2 SQIVND (reference sequence). The ends lost 5 bases at V and 7 bases at J; junction bases unmatched: 13. The length of the CDR3 is 18 residues. In DNA form, the CDR3 reads TGTGCCAGTAGTCCGGGACTAGCGGGATTTCGAGTGAGCGGGGAGCTGTTTTTT. As protein: CASSPGLAGFRVSGELFF. Supplemented by reference TRBV19 and TRBJ2-2, the full variable domain reads DGGITQSPKYLFRKEGQNVTLSCEQNLNHDAMYWYRQDPGQGLRLIYYSQIVNDFQKGDIAEGYSVSREKKESFPLTVTSAQKNPTAFYLCASSPGLAGFRVSGELFFGEGSRLTVL.

CDR3 sequence reads: CASTPGHTGYGYTF. In DNA, the CDR3 is TGTGCCAGTACCCCGGGACATACAGGCTATGGCTACACCTTC. The J gene is TRBJ1-2, the V gene TRBV19; D might be TRBD1 (6 bases). CDR3 length: 14 residues. CDR1 is LNHDA, CDR2 SQIVND, per germline (reference sequence). The ends were cut back, 7 bases at V and 4 bases at J, with 16 bases in the middle.

This sequence joins TRBV7-9 and TRBJ2-1; 8 bases fit TRBD2. Germline assignment: CDR1 SEHNR and CDR2 FQNEAQ (reference sequence). V was pared by 1 base and J by 6 bases, with 8 bases of the junction left unmatched. The CDR3 covers 16 residues. In DNA form, the CDR3 reads TGTGCCAGCAGCTTAGATCTAGGTAGCGGGGTCAATGAGCAGTTCTTC. This encodes CASSLDLGSGVNEQFF.

The chain joins TRBV4-2 to TRBJ2-3; 10 bases match TRBD2. Losses at the gene ends were 3 bases for V and 0 bases for J; bases not matched to a gene: 12. This CDR3 comprises 19 residues. The V gene's germline CDR1 is LGHNA and CDR2 YNFKEQ. Here the CDR3 DNA reads TGTGCCAGCAGCCAGGAATTCGCCGGGACTAGCGTTAGCACAGATACGCAGTATTTT. Translation gives CASSQEFAGTSVSTDTQYF.

CDR3 DNA: TGCGCCAGCAGCTTGGGACAGGCCCTCTATGGCTACACCTTC. It yields the protein CASSLGQALYGYTF. This sequence joins TRBV5-1 and TRBJ1-2; D possibly corresponds to TRBD1 (6 bases). Trimming removed 0 bases from V and 4 bases from J, with 10 bases in between. The CDR3 loop spans 14 amino acids. The germline V gene has CDR1 SGHRS and CDR2 YFSETQ.

The chain joins TRBV11-3 to TRBJ2-3; D is undetermined. The CDR3 is 13 residues long. The V gene lost 0 bases and the J gene lost 2 bases, with 3 bases spanning the gap. Germline V CDR1 and CDR2: SGHNT, YENEEA. DNA for the CDR3: TGTGCCAGCAGCTTAGACTACACAGATACGCAGTATTTT. This codes for CASSLDYTDTQYF.

The chain carries TRBV29-1 and TRBJ2-3, with TRBD2 identical over 14 bases. Germline CDR1 and CDR2: SQVTM and ANQGSEA. J was trimmed by 5 bases and V by 7 bases; bases with no gene match: 11. This CDR3 region has 16 residues. CDR3 DNA: TGCAGCGCTCCACCGGGGACTAGCGGGGGAATAGATACGCAGTATTTT. This encodes CSAPPGTSGGIDTQYF.

CDR3 amino acids: CASSLGQGDTGELFF. In DNA form, the CDR3 reads TGTGCCAGCAGCCTGGGACAGGGTGACACCGGGGAGCTGTTTTTT. The chain combines TRBV7-9 with TRBJ2-2, with 9 bases that match TRBD1. Losses at the gene ends were 5 bases for V and 3 bases for J; bases not matched to a gene: 4. The germline CDR1 and CDR2 sequences are SEHNR and FQNEAQ (reference sequence). The CDR3 sequence is 15 residues long.

This chain links TRBV13 with TRBJ1-3; D is unresolved. From germline, CDR1 is PRHDT and CDR2 FYEKMQ (reference sequence). The length of the CDR3 is 14 residues. V was cut by 2 bases and J by 3 bases, with 8 bases left in between. The CDR3 nucleotides read TGTGCCAGCAGCTTATCATACAGTGGAAACACCATATATTTT. This gives the protein CASSLSYSGNTIYF.

The genes are TRBV28 and TRBJ2-7; 9 nucleotides match TRBD1. The junction had 8 bases not matched to a gene; V was cut back by 6 bases and J by 2 bases. The CDR3 has 15 amino acids. Germline CDR1 MDHEN, CDR2 SYDVKM. The DNA for the CDR3 is TGTGCCAGCAGACCCGGGACAGGGCGGACCTACGAGCAGTACTTC. Its translation: CASRPGTGRTYEQYF. The full variable domain, its missing parts supplied by reference TRBV28 and TRBJ2-7, is DVKVTQSSRYLVKRTGEKVFLECVQDMDHENMFWYRQDPGLGLRLIYFSYDVKMKEKGDIPEGYSVSREKKERFSLILESASTNQTSMYLCASRPGTGRTYEQYFGPGTRLTVT.

This chain joins TRBV7-2 and TRBJ1-1; TRBD1 matches at 8 bases. The CDR3 length is 13 residues. Germline CDR1 reads SGHTA; CDR2 reads FQGNSA. Losses at the gene ends were 3 bases for V and 9 bases for J; bases not matched to a gene: 6. DNA for the CDR3: TGTGCCAGCAGCTTCAAGGACAGGGTGCAAGCTTTCTTT. Translation gives CASSFKDRVQAFF.